The source of this T cell receptor (beta chain) is a study of tumor and adjacent non-tumor tissue in lung cancer. V was shortened by 5 bases and J by 9 bases, with 19 bases between the two germline ends. CDR3 size: 15 residues. Germline lookup yields CDR1 SGHAT and CDR2 FQDESV (reference sequence). Comments on this clonotype: Its antigen is currently unknown.

No cell sorting was done before RNA was extracted from the tissue. More than 3 cm separated this lung sample from the edge of the tumor. A modified ARM-PCR protocol with three rounds of nested PCR amplified TCRbeta. TCRdb recomputed calls from the multiplex PCR reads with MiXCR, one row per CDR3 protein. The sample records 90,000 to 110,000 distinct CDR3 sequences, 60% to 65% being singletons. Study-level findings and limits: Higher tumor TCR diversity was associated with shorter survival.

The rearrangement uses TRBV11-1 and TRBJ2-2, with a possible D match to TRBD1 (6 bases). The sample comprised distant non-tumor lung tissue. The sequence came from a man in his 60s with non-small cell lung cancer. In DNA form, the CDR3 reads TGTGCCAGCAGCCTATTAGGCAGGGGCGTCAGGGAGCTGTTTTTT. It is translated as CASSLLGRGVRELFF. Drawing the rest from reference TRBV11-1 and TRBJ2-2, the complete variable domain is EAEVAQSPRYKITEKSQAVAFWCDPISGHATLYWYRQILGQGPELLVQFQDESVVDDSQLPKDRFSAERLKGVDSTLKIQPAELGDSAMYLCASSLLGRGVRELFFGEGSRLTVL.